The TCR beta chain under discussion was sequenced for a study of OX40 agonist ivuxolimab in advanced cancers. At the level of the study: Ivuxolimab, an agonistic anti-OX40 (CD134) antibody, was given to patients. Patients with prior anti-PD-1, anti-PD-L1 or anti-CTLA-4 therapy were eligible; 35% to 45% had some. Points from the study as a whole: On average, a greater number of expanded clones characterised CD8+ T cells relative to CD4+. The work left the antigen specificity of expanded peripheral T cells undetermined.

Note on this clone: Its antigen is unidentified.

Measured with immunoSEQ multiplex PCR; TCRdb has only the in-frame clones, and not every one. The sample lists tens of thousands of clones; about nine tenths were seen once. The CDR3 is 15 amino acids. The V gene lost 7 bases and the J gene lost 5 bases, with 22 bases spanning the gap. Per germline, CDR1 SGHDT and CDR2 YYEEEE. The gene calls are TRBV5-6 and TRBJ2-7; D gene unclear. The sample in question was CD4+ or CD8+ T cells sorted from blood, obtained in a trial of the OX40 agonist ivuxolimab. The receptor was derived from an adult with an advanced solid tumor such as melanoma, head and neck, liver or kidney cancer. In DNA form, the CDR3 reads TGTGCCAGCTCCGGTTTGGGTACGGGTCTGGACGAGCAGTACTTC. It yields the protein CASSGLGTGLDEQYF.